The rows below give T cell receptor beta chains drawn from one sample of a study of T cells after yellow fever vaccination. From the 5' RACE reads, TCRdb called clonotypes with MiXCR, one entry per CDR3 protein. The data show roughly 120,000 distinct CDR3 sequences, under 8.5% seen once. Sequences were derived from CD4+ T cells sorted from PBMCs, sampled more than 8 days after the first yellow fever vaccination. These receptors came from a man aged 18-30 years who received the YFV17D yellow fever vaccine. Each CDR3 is given with its conserved first and last residue. A D gene is named only where the DNA matches it firmly. Size is stated for part of the rows, as once, few or many counts, or as a class when the clone is expanded.

J: TRBJ2-4
size: many
V: TRBV6-2/TRBV6-3
D: NA
CDR3: CASSYRELAKNIQYF
DNA: TGTGCCAGCAGTTACCGGGAACTAGCCAAAAACATTCAGTACTTC

J: TRBJ1-4
size: many
V: TRBV25-1
D: NA
CDR3: CASSEISGAYNEKLFF
DNA: TGTGCCAGCAGTGAGATTTCGGGGGCTTATAATGAAAAACTGTTTTTT

J: TRBJ2-5
size: many
V: TRBV11-2
D: NA
CDR3: CASTKALYQETQYF
DNA: TGTGCCAGCACTAAAGCGCTTTACCAAGAGACCCAGTACTTC

J: TRBJ2-5
size: many
V: TRBV7-2
D: TRBD1
CDR3: CASSQGAGETQYF
DNA: TGTGCCAGCAGTCAGGGGGCGGGAGAGACCCAGTACTTC

J: TRBJ1-1
size: many
V: TRBV5-1
D: TRBD1
CDR3: CASSLGDRLEAFF
DNA: TGCGCCAGCAGCTTGGGGGACAGGCTGGAAGCTTTCTTT

J: TRBJ1-3
size: NA
V: TRBV5-4
D: NA
CDR3: CASSFWQGSGNTIYF
DNA: TGTGCCAGCAGCTTTTGGCAGGGGTCCGGAAACACCATATATTTT

J: TRBJ2-3
size: many
V: TRBV12-3/TRBV12-4
D: NA
CDR3: CASSLRQRTDTQYF
DNA: TGTGCCAGCAGTTTACGACAACGCACAGATACGCAGTATTTT

J: TRBJ2-3
size: many
V: TRBV20-1
D: TRBD2
CDR3: CSAADSGGAGDTQYF
DNA: TGCAGTGCTGCAGACAGCGGGGGGGCGGGAGATACGCAGTATTTT

J: TRBJ2-2
size: many
V: TRBV12-3/TRBV12-4
D: NA
CDR3: CASSFTISGELFF
DNA: TGTGCCAGCAGTTTCACCATTTCCGGGGAGCTGTTTTTT

J: TRBJ2-3
size: few
V: TRBV5-1
D: NA
CDR3: CASSLARADTQYF
DNA: TGCGCCAGCAGCTTGGCCAGGGCAGATACGCAGTATTTT

J: TRBJ2-1
size: many
V: TRBV4-3
D: NA
CDR3: CASSPEPGPYNEQFF
DNA: TGCGCCAGCAGCCCCGAACCGGGGCCCTACAATGAGCAGTTCTTC

J: TRBJ2-1
size: many
V: TRBV7-9
D: TRBD1
CDR3: CASSPRQGGMGNEQFF
DNA: TGTGCCAGCAGCCCCCGACAGGGTGGGATGGGCAATGAGCAGTTCTTC

J: TRBJ2-5
size: many
V: TRBV5-1
D: NA
CDR3: CASSPEGTQETQYF
DNA: TGCGCCAGCAGCCCCGAAGGGACCCAAGAGACCCAGTACTTC

J: TRBJ2-1
size: many
V: TRBV2
D: NA
CDR3: CASSRGLGNEQFF
DNA: TGTGCCAGCAGCAGGGGATTGGGGAATGAGCAGTTCTTC

J: TRBJ2-1
size: many
V: TRBV7-9
D: NA
CDR3: CASSPNQNYNEQFF
DNA: TGTGCCAGCAGCCCCAATCAGAACTACAATGAGCAGTTCTTC

J: TRBJ1-1
size: many
V: TRBV5-1
D: TRBD1
CDR3: CASRDDRDWGTEAFF
DNA: TGCGCCAGCAGAGACGACAGGGATTGGGGCACTGAAGCTTTCTTT

J: TRBJ2-5
size: once
V: TRBV7-7
D: NA
CDR3: CARSSAGNLQETQYF
DNA: TGTGCCAGGAGCTCCGCAGGAAACCTACAAGAGACCCAGTACTTC

J: TRBJ2-5
size: NA
V: TRBV7-2
D: TRBD1
CDR3: CASTTGRSATQYF
DNA: TGTGCCTCCACGACAGGGCGGTCAGCGACCCAGTACTTC

J: TRBJ1-1
size: many
V: TRBV7-9
D: TRBD1
CDR3: CASSLRRAGGGTEAFF
DNA: TGTGCCAGCAGCTTAAGAAGGGCAGGGGGCGGAACTGAAGCTTTCTTT

J: TRBJ2-4
size: NA
V: TRBV12-3/TRBV12-4
D: NA
CDR3: CASSLVRVRSIQYF
DNA: TGTGCCAGCAGTTTGGTACGGGTTCGGAGCATTCAGTACTTC

J: TRBJ2-1
size: many
V: TRBV5-1
D: TRBD2
CDR3: CASSLGLAGFNEQFF
DNA: TGCGCCAGCAGCTTGGGTCTAGCGGGGTTCAATGAGCAGTTCTTC

J: TRBJ1-2
size: few
V: TRBV12-3/TRBV12-4
D: NA
CDR3: CASSLRDHYGYTF
DNA: TGTGCCAGCAGTTTACGGGACCATTATGGCTACACCTTC

J: TRBJ2-5
size: NA
V: TRBV5-8
D: TRBD1
CDR3: CASDRGSQETQYF
DNA: TGTGCCAGCGACAGGGGATCCCAAGAGACCCAGTACTTC

J: TRBJ2-1
size: NA
V: TRBV30
D: NA
CDR3: CAWSASEQFF
DNA: TGTGCCTGGAGTGCTTCCGAGCAGTTCTTC

J: TRBJ2-3
size: many
V: TRBV10-2
D: NA
CDR3: CASSEWVAGTDTQYF
DNA: TGCGCCAGCAGTGAGTGGGTAGCGGGCACAGATACGCAGTATTTT

J: TRBJ1-1
size: many
V: TRBV12-3/TRBV12-4
D: NA
CDR3: CASSLGHSNTEAFF
DNA: TGTGCCAGCAGTTTAGGTCACTCGAACACTGAAGCTTTCTTT

J: TRBJ2-2
size: many
V: TRBV4-3
D: TRBD1
CDR3: CASSQAKGQGGGELFF
DNA: TGCGCCAGCAGCCAAGCCAAAGGACAGGGTGGCGGGGAGCTGTTTTTT

J: TRBJ2-1
size: many
V: TRBV4-2
D: TRBD2
CDR3: CASSMVASGGWNEQFF
DNA: TGTGCCAGCAGCATGGTAGCTAGCGGGGGGTGGAATGAGCAGTTCTTC

J: TRBJ1-2
size: many
V: TRBV12-3/TRBV12-4
D: NA
CDR3: CASSLEGYGYTF
DNA: TGTGCCAGCAGCCTTGAGGGTTATGGCTACACCTTC

J: TRBJ1-1
size: NA
V: TRBV28
D: NA
CDR3: CASGKNTEAFF
DNA: TGTGCCAGCGGGAAGAACACTGAAGCTTTCTTT

J: TRBJ2-3
size: many
V: TRBV4-3
D: NA
CDR3: CASSQDQGDTQYF
DNA: TGCGCCAGCAGCCAAGATCAAGGAGATACGCAGTATTTT

J: TRBJ1-1
size: NA
V: TRBV6-1
D: NA
CDR3: CASSVLVRTEAFF
DNA: TGTGCCAGCAGTGTTTTGGTTAGAACTGAAGCTTTCTTT

J: TRBJ2-3
size: few
V: TRBV2
D: TRBD2
CDR3: CASSTLNPSGGKDTQYF
DNA: TGTGCCAGCAGTACCCTGAACCCTAGCGGGGGAAAAGATACGCAGTATTTT

J: TRBJ2-2
size: many
V: TRBV5-1
D: TRBD2
CDR3: CASSPLAGANTGELFF
DNA: TGCGCCAGCAGCCCCCTAGCGGGGGCGAACACCGGGGAGCTGTTTTTT

J: TRBJ1-4
size: many
V: TRBV29-1
D: NA
CDR3: CSARGEKLFF
DNA: TGCAGCGCCCGGGGAGAAAAACTGTTTTTT

J: TRBJ1-5
size: many
V: TRBV6-1
D: NA
CDR3: CASSDWGRINQPQHF
DNA: TGTGCCAGCAGTGACTGGGGGAGAATAAATCAGCCCCAGCATTTT

J: TRBJ2-7
size: many
V: TRBV6-1
D: NA
CDR3: CASSAQGNEQYF
DNA: TGTGCCAGCAGTGCTCAAGGGAACGAGCAGTACTTC

J: TRBJ1-1
size: many
V: TRBV6-2/TRBV6-3
D: TRBD1
CDR3: CASTGGSGVTEAFF
DNA: TGTGCCAGCACAGGGGGCTCTGGGGTCACTGAAGCTTTCTTT

J: TRBJ1-1
size: many
V: TRBV2
D: TRBD1
CDR3: CASSEGATGRFAEAFF
DNA: TGTGCCAGCAGTGAAGGGGCGACAGGGAGGTTTGCTGAAGCTTTCTTT

J: TRBJ2-5
size: NA
V: TRBV5-1
D: NA
CDR3: CASSRPTFISQETQYF
DNA: TGCGCCAGCAGCCGCCCTACCTTCATTTCCCAAGAGACCCAGTACTTC

J: TRBJ2-2
size: many
V: TRBV19
D: NA
CDR3: CASSRGTADGALFF
DNA: TGTGCCAGTAGTAGAGGGACGGCGGATGGAGCGCTGTTTTTT

J: TRBJ2-3
size: few
V: TRBV5-1
D: NA
CDR3: CASSFEGSDTQYF
DNA: TGCGCCAGCAGCTTCGAGGGGTCAGATACGCAGTATTTT

J: TRBJ1-1
size: many
V: TRBV6-5
D: NA
CDR3: CASSQFTGPLSEAFF
DNA: TGTGCCAGCAGCCAATTTACAGGACCCCTAAGCGAAGCTTTCTTT

J: TRBJ1-4
size: many
V: TRBV3-1
D: TRBD1
CDR3: CASSHPGQGNEKLFF
DNA: TGTGCCAGCAGCCATCCCGGACAGGGGAATGAAAAACTGTTTTTT

J: TRBJ1-6
size: many
V: TRBV5-5
D: NA
CDR3: CASSLLVYNSPLHF
DNA: TGTGCCAGCAGCTTGTTGGTATATAATTCACCCCTCCACTTT

J: TRBJ2-1
size: NA
V: TRBV20-1
D: TRBD2
CDR3: CSARSEILGGASSYNEQFF
DNA: TGCAGTGCTAGATCCGAGATACTCGGGGGGGCTAGCTCCTACAATGAGCAGTTCTTC

J: TRBJ2-5
size: many
V: TRBV11-2
D: NA
CDR3: CASSLVPGSRGETQYF
DNA: TGTGCCAGCAGCTTAGTTCCGGGATCGAGAGGAGAGACCCAGTACTTC

J: TRBJ2-1
size: many
V: TRBV27
D: TRBD2
CDR3: CASSTYGTQTSGGATQFF
DNA: TGTGCCAGCAGCACCTACGGGACGCAGACTAGCGGGGGGGCCACGCAGTTCTTC

J: TRBJ1-1
size: many
V: TRBV5-5
D: NA
CDR3: CASSLEHQNTEAFF
DNA: TGTGCCAGCAGCTTGGAACACCAGAACACTGAAGCTTTCTTT

J: TRBJ2-7
size: many
V: TRBV4-2
D: TRBD1
CDR3: CASSQDGTGDEQYF
DNA: TGTGCCAGCAGCCAAGACGGGACAGGGGACGAGCAGTACTTC

J: TRBJ2-7
size: many
V: TRBV5-7
D: TRBD1
CDR3: CASSRPSGQRSSYEQYF
DNA: TGTGCCAGCAGCCGGCCTTCGGGACAGAGGAGCTCCTACGAGCAGTACTTC

J: TRBJ2-2
size: many
V: TRBV19
D: NA
CDR3: CASSPWTAGELFF
DNA: TGTGCCAGTAGTCCCTGGACAGCCGGGGAGCTGTTTTTT

J: TRBJ1-1
size: many
V: TRBV20-1
D: NA
CDR3: CSASDTLNTEAFF
DNA: TGCAGTGCTAGTGACACATTGAACACTGAAGCTTTCTTT

J: TRBJ2-7
size: many
V: TRBV7-9
D: NA
CDR3: CASSLAPRRPDEQYF
DNA: TGTGCCAGCAGCTTAGCCCCTAGGCGTCCGGACGAGCAGTACTTC

J: TRBJ2-1
size: many
V: TRBV20-1
D: TRBD2
CDR3: CSATSSGGEQFF
DNA: TGCAGTGCTACCTCTAGCGGGGGGGAGCAGTTCTTC

J: TRBJ1-5
size: many
V: TRBV12-3/TRBV12-4
D: TRBD1
CDR3: CASGQGVNSNQPQHF
DNA: TGTGCCAGCGGGCAGGGGGTAAATAGCAATCAGCCCCAGCATTTT

J: TRBJ2-1
size: many
V: TRBV20-1
D: TRBD2
CDR3: CSARATSGALYNEQFF
DNA: TGCAGTGCTAGAGCTACTAGCGGGGCCCTCTACAATGAGCAGTTCTTC

J: TRBJ2-3
size: many
V: TRBV27
D: NA
CDR3: CASSLQFSSTDTQYF
DNA: TGTGCCAGCAGTTTACAGTTTTCTAGCACAGATACGCAGTATTTT

J: TRBJ2-5
size: once
V: TRBV29-1
D: NA
CDR3: CSAFQETQYF
DNA: TGCAGCGCCTTCCAAGAGACCCAGTACTTC

J: TRBJ2-2
size: many
V: TRBV10-2
D: NA
CDR3: CASTLLFGELFF
DNA: TGCGCCAGCACTCTCCTGTTCGGGGAGCTGTTTTTT